Each of the 24 T cell receptor beta chains below was sequenced from the same sample in a study of T cell responses to AZD1222 COVID-19 vaccine. Generated by immunoSEQ multiplex PCR, the TCRdb table keeps only in-frame clones and is missing some. The data show 150,000 to 200,000 clones, over 80% seen once. Sequencing was performed on peripheral blood, taken on day 0 of AZD1222 vaccination. All receptors derive from an adult in good health.

The V gene is TRBV6-4, the J gene TRBJ1-1; possibly TRBD1 for D (6 bases). The CDR3 is made up of 13 amino acids. The germline V gene has CDR1 MRHNA and CDR2 SNTAGT. The V end was cut by 5 bases, the J end by 1 base, with 8 bases between. CDR3 amino acids: CASSRQANTEAFF. CDR3 nucleotide sequence: TGTGCCAGCAGTCGACAGGCGAACACTGAAGCTTTCTTT.

The table lists this clone with a count of one. The genes are TRBV6-2 or TRBV6-3 and TRBJ1-1, with D perhaps TRBD1 (5 bases). V was cut by 5 bases and J by 11 bases, with 15 bases left in between. CDR3 length: 12 amino acids. Germline assignment: CDR1 MNHEY and CDR2 SVGEGT. The CDR3 region is CASSNGGHPAFF. CDR3 DNA sequence: TGTGCCAGCAGTAACGGGGGTCACCCGGCTTTCTTT.

This clone occurred once. J is TRBJ1-4 and V is TRBV25-1; TRBD1 agrees at 7 bases. The CDR3 contains 15 residues. V trimming: 3 bases; J trimming: 5 bases; junction bases outside the gene matches: 6. Germline loops: CDR1 MGHDK, CDR2 SYGVNS. CDR3 residues: CASSDTGAVNEKLFF. The CDR3 DNA reads as TGTGCCAGCAGTGATACAGGGGCCGTGAATGAAAAACTGTTTTTT.

The V and J genes are TRBV7-2 and TRBJ1-3; D gene uncertain. The length of the CDR3 is 13 residues. CDR1 is SGHTA, CDR2 FQGNSA, per germline. Between the trimmed V and J ends, which lost 6 bases and 4 bases, there was a span of 10 bases. The CDR3 loop reads CASSQSAGNTIYF. In nucleotides, the CDR3 is TGTGCCAGCAGTCAGAGTGCGGGAAACACCATATATTTT.

V usage is TRBV6-5 and J usage is TRBJ1-2, with no clear D. Per the germline V gene, CDR1 is MNHEY and CDR2 is SVGAGI. Deletions cut 0 bases from V and 0 bases from J, with 8 bases between. The CDR3 consists of 15 residues. This CDR3 reads CASSYSYSSNYGYTF. As DNA, the CDR3 is TGTGCCAGCAGTTACTCGTACAGCTCTAACTATGGCTACACCTTC.

This clone was detected a few times. V and J are TRBV24-1 and TRBJ2-1; the D gene is possibly TRBD1 (6 bases). The length of the CDR3 is 14 residues. The germline V gene encodes CDR1 KGHDR and CDR2 SFDVKD. V was cut by 3 bases and J by 6 bases, with 11 bases left in between. The DNA for the CDR3 is TGTGCCACCAGTGATGCTGGACAGACCAATGAGCAGTTCTTC. The encoded protein is CATSDAGQTNEQFF.

The chain couples TRBV30 to TRBJ1-5; 8 positions agree with TRBD1. J gave up 5 bases and V 0 bases, and 6 bases lay outside the gene matches. Looked up from germline, CDR1 is GTSNPN and CDR2 is SVGIG (reference sequence). The CDR3 totals 15 residues. In DNA form, the CDR3 reads TGTGCCTGGAGTGTATTGGACAGGGAGCATCAGCCCCAGCATTTT. It is translated as CAWSVLDREHQPQHF.

The genes are TRBV24-1 and TRBJ1-5; D is unclear. Trimming left V 5 bases short and J 5 bases short, with 21 bases between. The CDR3 extends over 17 amino acids. The germline CDR1 and CDR2 sequences are KGHDR and SFDVKD. CDR3 loop: CATSVVVYGDSHQPQHF. The DNA for the CDR3 is TGTGCCACCAGTGTCGTCGTTTATGGGGATTCACATCAGCCCCAGCATTTT.

The V gene is TRBV19, the J gene TRBJ1-1; 7 bases line up with TRBD1. The CDR3 loop spans 15 amino acids. Looked up from germline, CDR1 is LNHDA and CDR2 is SQIVND (reference sequence). V dropped 0 bases and J dropped 6; count of bases not matched to a gene: 7. The CDR3 is CASSIEDTGVPEAFF. The CDR3 nucleotides read TGTGCCAGTAGTATAGAGGATACAGGGGTGCCTGAAGCTTTCTTT.

The chain has TRBV5-1 and TRBJ2-3; the D is unclear. The CDR3 runs 13 residues. Trimming removed 4 bases from V and 0 bases from J, with 6 bases in between. Germline-derived CDR1 and CDR2 are SGHRS and YFSETQ. CDR3 in DNA: TGCGCCAGCAGCCACCCCAGCACAGATACGCAGTATTTT. Its protein product is CASSHPSTDTQYF.

The chain is built from TRBV3-1 (or the pseudogene TRBV3-2) and TRBJ1-4; the D is unclear. V was clipped by 4 bases and J by 9 bases, with 9 bases between them. The CDR3 has 12 amino acids. In germline, CDR1 is LGHDT, CDR2 YNNKEL (reference sequence). CDR3 residues: CASSRETKKLFF. CDR3 nucleotide sequence: TGTGCCAGCAGCCGAGAAACGAAAAAACTGTTTTTT.

The chain joins TRBV3-1 (or the pseudogene TRBV3-2) to TRBJ1-1, with D unresolved. The germline CDR1 and CDR2 sequences are LGHDT and YNNKEL (reference sequence). The CDR3 is 14 amino acids. V lost 4 bases, J lost 4 bases, and 13 bases lay in between. CDR3 residues: CASSPSAVRTEAFF. The CDR3 coding sequence is TGTGCCAGCAGCCCCAGCGCAGTACGCACTGAAGCTTTCTTT.

The CDR3 loop reads CSVAQGPDTQYF. The CDR3, as DNA: TGCAGCGTTGCCCAGGGCCCAGATACGCAGTATTTT. The chain couples TRBV29-1 to TRBJ2-3; tentatively, D is TRBD1 (5 bases). Germline V gene data show CDR1 as SQVTM and CDR2 as ANQGSEA. The V end lost 4 bases, the J end lost 4 bases, and 9 bases lay between the germline ends. The CDR3 sequence is 12 residues long.

Only a few counts were recorded for this clone. The chain recombines TRBV27 with TRBJ1-1; D possibly corresponds to TRBD1 (5 bases). Germline V gene data show CDR1 as MNHEY and CDR2 as SMNVEV (reference sequence). V was cut by 2 bases and J by 7 bases, with 14 bases left in between. There are 14 residues in the CDR3. Written as DNA, the CDR3 is TGTGCCAGCAGTTTAAACCGCCAGGGAAGTGAAGCTTTCTTT. Its protein is CASSLNRQGSEAFF.

J is TRBJ2-5 and V is TRBV19; D not certain. The V end lost 5 bases, the J end lost 2 bases, and 12 bases lay between the germline ends. The CDR3 is made up of 14 amino acids. Germline CDR1 and CDR2: LNHDA and SQIVND (reference sequence). CDR3 sequence reads: CASSPTQLQETQYF. The CDR3 bases are TGTGCCAGTAGTCCTACACAGCTGCAAGAGACCCAGTACTTC.

The chain has TRBV5-1 and TRBJ1-5; D is ambiguous. The CDR3 is 15 residues long. The ends were cut back, 0 bases at V and 3 bases at J, with 10 bases in the middle. Germline CDR1 is SGHRS and CDR2 is YFSETQ. Here the CDR3 reads CASSLVPGVNQPQHF. As DNA, the CDR3 is TGCGCCAGCAGCTTGGTCCCCGGGGTCAATCAGCCCCAGCATTTT.

In this sample, this clone turned up a few times. This chain connects TRBV30 to TRBJ1-2; D possibly corresponds to TRBD1 (6 bases). V lost 3 bases, J lost 4 bases, and 18 bases lay in between. The germline V gene has CDR1 GTSNPN and CDR2 SVGIG (reference sequence). The CDR3 is made up of 15 amino acids. For the CDR3, the DNA is TGTGCCTGGAGCCGGTCAGGGGCAGAGCGCTATGGCTACACCTTC. Protein sequence: CAWSRSGAERYGYTF.

This clone was counted a single time. This chain connects TRBV7-8 to TRBJ1-2; possibly TRBD1 for D (5 bases). CDR1 is SGHVS, CDR2 FQNEAQ, per germline. The CDR3 is made up of 18 amino acids. V was cut by 1 base and J by 0 bases, with 18 bases left in between. The chain's CDR3 is CASSLGRGPGSSNYGYTF. The CDR3 DNA is TGTGCCAGCAGCTTAGGAAGGGGTCCGGGCAGTTCTAACTATGGCTACACCTTC.

J is TRBJ2-3 and V is TRBV3-1 (or the pseudogene TRBV3-2); 10 bases align to TRBD2. The CDR3 has 18 amino acids. The germline V gene encodes CDR1 LGHDT and CDR2 YNNKEL (reference sequence). The V and J ends lost 1 base and 0 bases, in that order; junction bases with no gene match: 7. CDR3: CASSQVLAGASSTDTQYF. The CDR3 nucleotides are TGTGCCAGCAGCCAAGTCCTAGCGGGGGCCTCTAGCACAGATACGCAGTATTTT.

The chain uses TRBV6-5 and TRBJ1-2; TRBD1 matches 7 bases. CDR1 is MNHEY and CDR2 is SVGAGI in the germline V gene. The V and J ends lost 6 bases and 5 bases, in that order; junction bases with no gene match: 9. The CDR3 loop spans 14 amino acids. In DNA, the CDR3 is TGTGCCAGCAGAGGAGAGACAGGGTATTATGGCTACACCTTC. Translated, it gives CASRGETGYYGYTF.

The chain uses TRBV12-3 or TRBV12-4 and TRBJ2-7, with D tentatively TRBD1 (5 bases). The CDR3 sequence is 13 residues long. V was cut by 6 bases and J by 7 bases, with 16 bases left in between. The DNA for the CDR3 is TGTGCCAGCAGCCCCTTCAGGGTGGGGGAGCAGTACTTC. Translating gives CASSPFRVGEQYF.

The genes are TRBV5-5 and TRBJ1-5; tentatively, D is TRBD1 (6 bases). CDR1 and CDR2 (germline): SGHKS, YYEKEE (reference sequence). The germline V and J ends were trimmed by 4 bases and 1 base, with 12 bases remaining between them. This CDR3 region has 15 residues. The chain's CDR3 is CASSERQASNQPQHF. The CDR3 DNA reads TGTGCCAGCAGCGAAAGACAGGCGAGCAATCAGCCCCAGCATTTT.

The rearrangement links TRBV6-6 to TRBJ2-3; D unresolved. Trimming stripped 0 bases from V and 7 bases from J, with 11 bases between. The CDR3 totals 14 residues. CDR1 MNHNY and CDR2 SVGAGI come from the germline V gene (reference sequence). The CDR3 coding sequence is TGTGCCAGCAGTTACTCGAACCGATGGAATACGCAGTATTTT. This translates into CASSYSNRWNTQYF.

This sequence joins TRBV2 and TRBJ1-2; D not certain. The CDR3 consists of 15 residues. Per germline, CDR1 SNHLY and CDR2 FYNNEI. Trimming took 8 bases from V and 0 from J, leaving 16 bases between them. In nucleotides, the CDR3 is TGTGCCAGCGGAGCACTCTCCAGCTCTAACTATGGCTACACCTTC. It encodes CASGALSSSNYGYTF.